Shown below are 13 T cell receptor beta chains from a single sample sequenced in a study of T cells in Graves' hyperthyroidism and ophthalmopathy. The source material, RNA transcripts, was used to amplify TCR beta CDR3 regions. The HTBI set primed first-round TCR CDR3 RT-PCR. MiXCR was run by TCRdb on the multiplex PCR reads, yielding one entry per CDR3 protein. The profile covers some 510,000 distinct CDR3 sequences, with under 25% appearing a single time and more than 20% taken by the ten largest. The sample was blood. The receptors were sampled from a man aged 18 to 35 with Graves' hyperthyroidism.

The rearrangement links TRBV7-8 to TRBJ1-2, with 7 bases identical to TRBD1. The V gene end was trimmed by 5 bases and the J gene end by 6 bases; junction bases not matched to a gene: 12. The CDR3 runs to 15 residues. From germline, CDR1 is SGHVS and CDR2 FQNEAQ. The CDR3 bases are TGTGCCAGCAGCCCCTACCGGACAGGCCGAGATGGCTACACCTTC. This codes for CASSPYRTGRDGYTF.

This clonotype was seen ten or more times. This sequence joins TRBV12-3 or TRBV12-4 and TRBJ1-3; D not resolved. The CDR3 is made up of 12 amino acids. V shed 1 base and J shed 8 bases, with 6 bases lying between them. Here the CDR3 DNA reads TGTGCCAGCAGTTTAGGTGGCCACACCATATATTTT. Its protein is CASSLGGHTIYF.

There are many counts of this clonotype. The genes are TRBV11-1 and TRBJ2-2; 9 positions agree with TRBD1. Germline lookup yields CDR1 SGHAT and CDR2 FQDESV (reference sequence). The trim removed 4 bases at V and 0 bases at J, leaving 9 bases unmatched. The CDR3 spans 18 residues. The CDR3 coding sequence is TGTGCCAGCAGCTCCAAATCCGGACAGGGGACGAACACCGGGGAGCTGTTTTTT. Residues: CASSSKSGQGTNTGELFF.

This clonotype was observed many times. The chain uses TRBV27 and TRBJ2-4; 7 bases line up with TRBD1. CDR1 MNHEY and CDR2 SMNVEV come from the germline V gene (reference sequence). The CDR3 length is 13 residues. Germline trimming cut 5 bases from V and 7 bases from J; bases unmatched to any gene: 5. DNA for the CDR3: TGTGCCAGCAGTCGACAGGGAATCAACATTCAGTACTTC. Translation gives CASSRQGINIQYF.

The chain combines TRBV4-1 with TRBJ1-1; D is ambiguous. The CDR3 contains 14 residues. V gave up 4 bases and J gave up 1 base, with 10 bases separating them. CDR1 and CDR2 from the germline V gene are MGHRA and YSYEKL. CDR3 sequence reads: CASSRPTGNTEAFF. CDR3 DNA sequence: TGCGCCAGCAGCCGGCCCACGGGGAACACTGAAGCTTTCTTT.

V gene TRBV30 combines with J gene TRBJ1-6; 7 bases align to TRBD1. The CDR3 extends over 17 amino acids. Germline V gene data show CDR1 as GTSNPN and CDR2 as SVGIG (reference sequence). The V segment lost 0 bases and the J segment 10 bases; nucleotides outside the gene matches: 15. The DNA of the CDR3 is TGTGCCTGGAGTGTTTATGACCCGGGACAGTTGGAATCACCCCTCCACTTT. Translated: CAWSVYDPGQLESPLHF. Complete variable domain (other parts from reference TRBV30 and TRBJ1-6): SQTIHQWPATLVQPVGSPLSLECTVEGTSNPNLYWYRQAAGRGLQLLFYSVGIGQISSEVPQNLSASRPQDRQFILSSKKLLLSDSGFYLCAWSVYDPGQLESPLHFGNGTRLTVT.

V is TRBV28 and J is TRBJ2-7, with a tentative D call TRBD2 (7 bases). Germline V CDR1 and CDR2: MDHEN, SYDVKM. CDR3 length: 15 residues. V lost 7 bases, J lost 1 base, and 17 bases lay in between. The CDR3 DNA sequence: TGTGCCAGCACCCTTCCGGGGGGCAGGTCCTACGAGCAGTACTTC. It yields the protein CASTLPGGRSYEQYF.

This clonotype was observed many times. V gene TRBV29-1 combines with J gene TRBJ2-5; TRBD1 matches 8 bases. The V gene's germline CDR1 is SQVTM and CDR2 ANQGSEA. This CDR3 has 15 residues. J lost 2 bases, V lost 3 bases, and 8 bases had no gene match. DNA of the CDR3: TGCAGCGTTGATCAGGTCAGGGGGCTACAAGAGACCCAGTACTTC. This encodes CSVDQVRGLQETQYF.

The chain carries TRBV7-7 and TRBJ2-2; D remains unclear. The germline V and J ends were trimmed by 1 base and 0 bases, with 9 bases remaining between them. Per germline, CDR1 SSHAT and CDR2 FNYEAQ (reference sequence). The CDR3 consists of 16 residues. In DNA form, the CDR3 reads TGTGCCAGCAGCTTAGTTAGTATAGCGAACACCGGGGAGCTGTTTTTT. This translates into CASSLVSIANTGELFF.

As concerns this clonotype: A read error may explain this, as a much larger clone is one base away. The rearrangement joins TRBV12-3 or TRBV12-4 to TRBJ2-7; 7 nucleotides line up with TRBD1. The CDR3 covers 15 residues. Trimming took 8 bases from V and 5 from J; bases not matched to a gene: 15. The chain's CDR3 is CASCWRTGQFDEQYF. Written as DNA, the CDR3 is TGTGCCAGCTGCTGGCGGACAGGACAGTTCGACGAGCAGTACTTC.

This clonotype has at least ten counts. This CDR3 is CASSIGTGGRQPQHF. The CDR3 DNA reads as TGTGCCAGTAGTATAGGGACAGGGGGCCGACAGCCCCAGCATTTT. The chain uses TRBV19 and TRBJ1-5; 11 nucleotides line up with TRBD1. The germline CDR1 and CDR2 sequences are LNHDA and SQIVND (reference sequence). The CDR3 covers 15 residues. The V gene end was trimmed by 1 base and the J gene end by 7 bases; junction bases not matched to a gene: 3.

This clonotype was counted between two and nine times. V usage is TRBV7-2 and J usage is TRBJ1-2; D is possibly TRBD1 (5 bases). V was clipped by 5 bases and J by 4 bases, with 14 bases between them. The CDR3 contains 14 residues. Germline CDR1 reads SGHTA; CDR2 reads FQGNSA. CDR3 coding DNA: TGTGCCAGCAGCCCCCTGGGGGTGGGCTATGGCTACACCTTC. Translation: CASSPLGVGYGYTF.

The chain employs TRBV5-1 and TRBJ2-6; either TRBD1 or TRBD2 may supply D (5 bases each). The CDR3 is made up of 15 amino acids. Germline values: CDR1 SGHRS, CDR2 YFSETQ. Between the trimmed V and J ends, which lost 1 base and 2 bases, there was a span of 7 bases. As DNA, the CDR3 is TGCGCCAGCAGCTTGATGGGGGCTGGGGCCAACGTCCTGACTTTC. The encoded protein is CASSLMGAGANVLTF.